This T cell receptor (beta chain) was retrieved from a study of cytomegalovirus exposure and HLA in healthy donors (dated by TCRdb to between 2016 and 2019). Background on the whole study: An earlier analysis of some 500 of the donors reported about 290 Gb of sequence data and some 120 million unique TCR beta sequences from about 179 million T cells. Approximately 300 gigabases of sequencing data and around 80 million unique TCR sequences made up an early release that covered under 750 HLA-typed donors. Among the roughly 400 genotyped donors, around 81% belonged to the genetic ancestry cluster associated with self-reported Caucasian donors. The study aimed to test whether cataloging public T cell receptors could reveal signatures of past pathogen exposure. The T cell repertoires of about 700 subjects were profiled by immunosequencing and related to cytomegalovirus serostatus. Besides the first cohort of some 670 subjects, a separate validation cohort made up of over a hundred different subjects was used. To predict cytomegalovirus infection status, the study brought together high-throughput TCR immunosequencing, statistical association of individual TCRs with disease status, and machine learning. A later analysis re-analyzed previously published TCR beta repertoires from 550 to 700 donors and added high-resolution HLA genotyping to study TCR occurrence patterns. In the later analysis, no new phenotypic data were used to find candidate immune exposures; instead, reliance was placed on TCR beta sequences and their occurrence across donors. In an earlier analysis of 587 of the donors, high-throughput TCR beta sequencing was used to judge whether each TCR beta V gene segment behaved as functional or pseudogenic. Alongside the repertoire data, information on donor age, sex, ethnicity and CMV serostatus was compiled. A later genetic analysis took genome-wide SNP genotypes for about three fifths of the 666 donors and used that subset as a discovery cohort. All discovery cohort repertoires had been generated using a single sequencing platform. HLA typing covered class I and class II loci at four-digit resolution. Typing coverage differed by locus: A, B, C, DRB1 and DQB1 were typed in about 620-630 donors, DQA1 in roughly 510, DPA1 in around 600, and DPB1 in approximately 450. Four or five DR-DQ haplotypes were treated as single units for association and clustering because of strong linkage in the cohort. On average, about 200,000 unique TCR beta nucleotide sequences were sequenced per donor among fewer than 500 genotyped donors of the cohort, with roughly 18% of those sequences being non-productive. Broad study findings and their caveats: About 17 rarely observed V segments, including chromosome 9 orphons, were excluded from the earlier analysis of almost 600 of the donors because counts were too low. In both the original and validation cohorts, the classifier was reported to diagnose cytomegalovirus status with high specificity and sensitivity. V-gene and J-gene trimming of TCR beta chains was associated with a missense DCLRE1C variant in a later genetic analysis, and the association was replicated in an independent cohort. According to a later analysis, most CMV-associated TCR beta chains appeared to be HLA-restricted, and the HLA associations seemed to be driven largely by CMV exposure. Linkage disequilibrium might explain the correlated functional status among segregating V segments, but an unknown experimental factor could not be excluded. Compared with equally common non-associated chains, HLA-associated TCR beta chains in a later analysis were more clonally expanded and had lower generation probabilities. In a later genetic analysis, fewer N-insertions in productive TCRs were reported among donors in an Asian-associated ancestry cluster than the approximately 670-donor mean. In this cohort, only TCR beta chains were sequenced, and detectable features were limited by the absence of alpha or paired-chain data. Because HLA typing was unavailable for some donors at each locus, only the typed subset was used in association tests. Broadly in line with IMGT annotations, most TCR beta V segments showed up in productive rearrangements about 87% or about 30% of the time in an earlier analysis of 587 of the donors. A further reported finding was that TCR beta sequences accurately predicted the HLA-A and HLA-B alleles for most subjects in the first cohort. The only immune exposure information available for the cohort was CMV serostatus. Roughly uniform sequencing depth across donors was assumed in presence/absence analyses, although this assumption may not hold. When HLA alleles, especially DR and DQ, strongly co-occurred, TCR associations were difficult to assign to individual alleles. In vitro tests confirmed that a few of the cytomegalovirus-associated TCR beta chains recognize cytomegalovirus antigens. The authors suggested that the approach could potentially be extended to other disease states and immunological phenotypes. A total of fewer than 200 TCR beta chains were listed by the study as associated with cytomegalovirus. Because the 87-base-pair reads could not distinguish some IMGT-functional V segments, including TRBV6-2 and TRBV6-3, those segments were excluded. Across donors, most TCR sequences were observed very rarely, whereas some public TCRs were present in many individuals. In a later analysis, several top co-occurrence clusters were reported to appear linked to parvovirus B19, influenza, CMV and Epstein-Barr virus. A group of highly shared sequence variants was considered likely to be a technical artifact of the sequencing pipeline. According to a later analysis, TCR association rates differed among HLA loci, with DRB1 alleles showing the most associated TCRs and HLA-C alleles showing the fewest. At a false discovery rate of 0.05, a later analysis linked 16,000 or so TCR beta sequences to specific HLA alleles.

Between the V and J ends, shortened by 2 bases and 1 base respectively, the junction contains 11 bases. Its CDR3 holds 15 amino acids, cysteine through phenylalanine. The read is trimmed to its CDR3 DNA, 45 bases read in frame from base 1. Looking up the germline V gene (reference sequence) yields CDR1 MNHNY and CDR2 SVGAGI. Receptor amplification or capture employed the immunoSEQ multiplex PCR assay. For the multiplex PCR, a mixture combining 60 forward primers for TCR Vbeta segments and 13 reverse primers for TCR Jbeta segments was used. A multiplex PCR assay on genomic DNA amplified the CDR3 region of rearranged TCR beta genes. Amplified TCR beta libraries were sequenced as 87-base-pair reads on the Illumina HiSeq System. Per the source publication's procedure: Across the roughly 700 repertoires, a later analysis counted some 81 million unique TCR beta chains, 9.5 million to 13 million of which were shared by at least two donors. To remove PCR and sequencing errors, raw reads were error-corrected and collapsed into unique sequences using a nearest-neighbor algorithm that merged closely related sequences. Alignment of CDR3 sequences to IMGT reference sequences was used to assign V, D and J gene segments. For a sequence to be retained, at least a six-nucleotide match to both a V gene segment and a J gene segment was required. A rearrangement counted as productive if the CDR3 had no stop codons and remained in frame with V and J, and every other rearrangement counted as non-productive. Following IMGT convention, CDR3 was defined as the stretch from the second conserved V-encoded cysteine up to the conserved J-encoded phenylalanine. Sequences without an unambiguous match to a single V gene segment were excluded from the earlier analysis of several hundred of the donors. An earlier analysis of about 590 of the donors classified V segments as functional when productive rearrangements were above 56.7% and as segregating when the standard deviation between donors was above 5%. To diagnose cytomegalovirus status from the catalog of TCR beta chain sequences, a statistical classification framework was built. In a later analysis, TCR nucleotide sequences were compared against IMGT/GENE-DB human TR gene sequences so that V and J genes could be assigned. In a later analysis, CDR3 sequences and most-parsimonious VDJ recombination scenarios were assigned using the TCRdist pipeline. In a later analysis, each TCR beta chain was defined by its CDR3 amino acid sequence together with its V-gene family, and reads lacking a unique V-gene family were excluded. In a later analysis, some 600 highly shared, low-generation-probability nucleotide sequences were removed to address suspected cross-contamination and a sequencing artifact. For each public chain, a later analysis derived a clonal expansion index from normalized ranks of inferred template counts within each repertoire. A later analysis computed generation probabilities with a VDJ recombination model fitted to out-of-frame rearrangements, and checked the results against IGoR. A later analysis scored TCR-TCR, TCR-HLA and TCR-CMV co-occurrence with hypergeometric tests, applying a repertoire-size bias correction to TCR pairs. To estimate false discovery rates, a later analysis permuted the HLA or CMV assignments 20 times. In a later analysis, co-occurring TCRs were grouped using DBSCAN, and TCRdist sequence similarity was added for clustering within HLA-allele-positive subsets. Co-occurrence clustering excluded repertoires with fewer than 30,000 or more than 120,000 public chains, plus five with anomalous nucleotide sharing. TCRdb's version of the immuneACCESS table is confined to in-frame rearrangements and falls short of the full clone set. An unresolved V gene accounts for under half of the shortfall where checked; the remainder is of unknown origin. V, J and clone size are those of that table, while D and trimming were read from the DNA. The sample contains approximately 160,000 clones, roughly 84% of them found a single time. About 0.4% of the sample lies in the top ten.

About this clone: Its antigen remains undetermined. It has no much larger one-base neighbor in the sample; base qualities were not kept.

The cohort consisted of some 730 healthy bone marrow donors. At the time of sampling, every cohort member was nominally healthy, though immune exposures that went unrecorded were likely present. The donor was CMV seronegative and belonged to the group of 380 or so seronegative cohort members. Every donor gave a peripheral blood sample, and the peripheral blood mononuclear cells from that sample were used for TCR beta sequencing. Genomic DNA extraction from the blood cell samples was performed with the Qiagen DNeasy Blood Extraction Kit. The TCR sequence derives from a boy aged 2-15 years in good health and CMV-seronegative. Here the chain combines TRBV6-6 and TRBJ1-2; the D gene is perhaps TRBD1, from 6 matching bases. Input material: PBMCs. The CDR3 protein: CASSYQDSLNYGYTF. The base sequence is TGTGCCAGCAGTTACCAGGACAGCCTTAACTATGGCTACACCTTC.